The clone carrying this T cell receptor beta chain was counted between two and nine times. Its target is not known. The same CDR3 is also encoded by other DNA sequences in this sample. The germline gives CDR1 MDHEN, CDR2 SYDVKM. The V end lost 5 bases, the J end lost 4 bases, and 11 bases lay between the germline ends. The CDR3 loop spans 13 amino acids. The sample is drawn from a study of cytomegalovirus exposure and HLA in healthy donors. Study-wide points: Later examination showed HLA-associated TCR beta chains had greater clonal expansion than equally common others. The study recorded 160 or so TCR beta chains that were cytomegalovirus-associated.

At the time of sampling, donors were nominally healthy, though unrecorded immune exposures were likely. Primers for the PCR totalled 60 Vbeta and 13 Jbeta. TCRdb's copy holds only in-frame clones and misses some; the assay was immunoSEQ multiplex PCR. This table holds about 200,000 clones, 76% found once. The sequence was obtained from a man between 18 and 29 years old in good health and CMV-seronegative. The rearrangement uses TRBV28 and TRBJ2-5; weak D call: TRBD1 (6 bases). The sequenced material came from PBMCs. The DNA for the CDR3 is TGTGCCAGCAGTCGTGACAGGAGAGAGACCCAGTACTTC. It is translated as CASSRDRRETQYF.